What follows are 32 T cell receptor beta chains derived from one specimen sequenced in a study of T-cell reconstitution after alpha-beta-depleted transplantation in children (dated by TCRdb to the mid-2010s). Receptor amplification or capture employed PCR. Sequenced using an Illumina HiSeq 2500. TCR library preparation used molecular barcoding, with unique molecular identifiers applied to normalize quantification of the TCRbeta repertoire. TCRdb itself trimmed the public reads at Q25 with fastp, ran MiXCR and retained productive beta chains. Each CDR3 protein appears once, grouped with its most common genes and DNA. The table for this sample lists approximately 99,000 distinct CDR3 sequences; approximately 6% of them were counted only once. Approximately 25% of the sample comes from the top ten. According to the study, the label for this sample's treatment or condition signals: allogeneic hematopoietic cell transplantation with graft depleted of TCRalphabeta T cells and CD19 B cells.

Sequences were derived from PBMCs, mostly from graft donor cells, sampled 360 days after TCRalphabeta/CD19-depleted stem cell transplant. The receptors were gathered from a male patient between 2 and 10 years old who had a stem cell transplant for acute lymphoblastic leukemia, so the T cells may come from the graft donor.

This clonotype has ten or more counts. J is TRBJ2-7 and V is TRBV7-6; D is perhaps TRBD2 (5 bases). Germline CDR1 SGHVS, CDR2 FNYEAQ. This CDR3 region has 14 residues. The germline V and J ends were trimmed by 1 base and 2 bases, with 9 bases remaining between them. CDR3 nucleotides: TGTGCCAGCAGCTTAGATCGGGGTGCCTACGAGCAGTACTTC. Its translation: CASSLDRGAYEQYF.

This clonotype showed up many times. The rearrangement links TRBV4-2 to TRBJ2-7, with D possibly TRBD1 on 5 matching bases. The CDR3 is 16 amino acids. Looked up from germline, CDR1 is LGHNA and CDR2 is YNFKEQ. The V end was cut by 1 base, the J end by 3 bases, with 16 bases between. The CDR3 DNA is TGTGCCAGCAGCCAAGGGCAAGGGGCCCTTCTCTACGAGCAGTACTTC. This codes for CASSQGQGALLYEQYF.

This clonotype was detected ten times or more. The chain uses TRBV20-1 and TRBJ2-1, with D unclear. The CDR3 sequence is 11 residues long. CDR1 and CDR2 (germline): DFQATT, SNEGSKA (reference sequence). V lost 6 bases and J lost 14, with 17 bases in between. CDR3: CSAYSGLAKFF. In DNA form, the CDR3 reads TGCAGTGCATACTCGGGCCTCGCCAAGTTCTTC.

This clonotype was seen repeatedly, ten times or more. The chain links TRBV12-3 or TRBV12-4 to TRBJ2-3; D unresolved. The CDR3 has 14 amino acids. V was trimmed by 3 bases and J by 0 bases, leaving 7 bases between them. The CDR3 spells CASSFIGSTDTQYF. The DNA for the CDR3 is TGTGCCAGCAGTTTTATCGGGAGCACAGATACGCAGTATTTT.

This clonotype was recorded many times. The V and J genes are TRBV10-3 and TRBJ1-2; tentatively, D is TRBD1 (6 bases). Germline assignment: CDR1 ENHRY and CDR2 SYGVKD. The CDR3 runs to 13 residues. The germline V and J ends were trimmed by 2 bases and 8 bases, with 12 bases remaining between them. CDR3 sequence reads: CAISEGSGEGYTF. CDR3 coding DNA: TGTGCCATCAGTGAGGGGTCAGGGGAAGGCTACACCTTC.

This clonotype occurred a few times. The chain uses TRBV5-1 and TRBJ2-3; 8 bases agree with TRBD2. V lost 6 bases and J lost 3; bases outside the gene matches: 18. The CDR3 sequence is 18 residues long. In germline, CDR1 is SGHRS, CDR2 YFSETQ. The CDR3 DNA sequence: TGCGCCAGCAATTACTTTCCGGGGGGGCAGCTGGGAACAGATACGCAGTATTTT. It encodes CASNYFPGGQLGTDTQYF. Supplemented by reference TRBV5-1 and TRBJ2-3, the full variable domain reads KAGVTQTPRYLIKTRGQQVTLSCSPISGHRSVSWYQQTPGQGLQFLFEYFSETQRNKGNFPGRFSGRQFSNSRSEMNVSTLELGDSALYLCASNYFPGGQLGTDTQYFGPGTRLTVL.

This clonotype was observed many times. The V and J genes are TRBV9 and TRBJ2-1, with 11 bases aligning to TRBD2. This CDR3 is built from 16 residues. CDR1 and CDR2 (germline): SGDLS, YYNGEE. J was trimmed by 8 bases and V by 2 bases; bases with no gene match: 9. As DNA, the CDR3 is TGTGCCAGCAGCGTTCAGTCGCTAGCGGGGGGAGATGAGCAGTTCTTC. Its protein product is CASSVQSLAGGDEQFF. Supplemented by reference TRBV9 and TRBJ2-1, the full variable domain reads DSGVTQTPKHLITATGQRVTLRCSPRSGDLSVYWYQQSLDQGLQFLIQYYNGEERAKGNILERFSAQQFPDLHSELNLSSLELGDSALYFCASSVQSLAGGDEQFFGPGTRLTVL.

This clonotype has ten or more counts. This rearrangement joins TRBV4-2 to TRBJ1-2, with unresolved D. CDR1 and CDR2 (germline): LGHNA, YNFKEQ. V was trimmed by 0 bases and J by 4 bases, leaving 9 bases between them. This CDR3 is 14 amino acids long. This CDR3 is CASSQDTVSYGYTF. DNA of the CDR3: TGTGCCAGCAGCCAAGACACAGTGAGCTATGGCTACACCTTC.

This clonotype was recorded many times. This chain links TRBV7-2 with TRBJ2-7; no definite D call. This CDR3 region has 15 residues. Trimming left V 3 bases short and J 3 bases short, with 15 bases between. Germline V gene data show CDR1 as SGHTA and CDR2 as FQGNSA. The DNA of the CDR3 is TGTGCCAGCAGCTTGTGGGGTCCCTCTTACTACGAGCAGTACTTC. Translated, it gives CASSLWGPSYYEQYF.

This clonotype was detected only a few times. The V gene is TRBV6-2 or TRBV6-3, the J gene TRBJ2-2, with D tentatively TRBD1 (6 bases). Germline loops: CDR1 MNHEY, CDR2 SVGEGT. Deletions cut 8 bases from V and 9 bases from J, with 16 bases between. There are 13 residues in the CDR3. DNA for the CDR3: TGTGCCAGCTCCCAAAGGGGGTCTCGGGAGCTGTTTTTT. This translates into CASSQRGSRELFF.

At least ten counts were recorded for this clonotype. The CDR3, as DNA: TGTGCCAGCAGTCCCACGAACACCGGGGAGCTGTTTTTT. Translated: CASSPTNTGELFF. The V gene is TRBV12-3 or TRBV12-4, the J gene TRBJ2-2; D unclear. The CDR3 sequence is 13 residues long. V lost 5 bases and J lost 0, with 4 bases in between.

V gene TRBV20-1 combines with J gene TRBJ2-7, with no clear D. Trimming cost V 7 bases and J 3 bases, with 16 bases left between them. CDR3 length equals 13 residues. Germline assignment: CDR1 DFQATT and CDR2 SNEGSKA (reference sequence). The CDR3, as DNA: TGCAGTGGCCTCGACGGATTCATCTACGAGCAGTACTTC. Its translation is CSGLDGFIYEQYF.

This clonotype was recorded many times. The chain employs TRBV5-1 and TRBJ2-2, with a tentative D call TRBD1 (6 bases). Germline values: CDR1 SGHRS, CDR2 YFSETQ. Trimming left V 4 bases short and J 4 bases short, with 11 bases between. CDR3 length: 14 residues. CDR3 sequence reads: CASSTYRATGELFF. CDR3 sequence (DNA): TGCGCCAGCAGCACCTACAGGGCCACCGGGGAGCTGTTTTTT.

The sample holds many counts of this clonotype. The rearrangement uses TRBV6-1 and TRBJ2-7; 12 nucleotides match TRBD2. V was clipped by 6 bases and J by 6 bases; unmatched bases: 9. The germline CDR1 and CDR2 sequences are MNHNS and SASEGT. CDR3 size: 15 residues. The CDR3: CASRDPGLAGFEQYF. The CDR3 DNA is TGTGCCAGCAGGGACCCGGGACTAGCGGGTTTCGAGCAGTACTTC.

This clonotype was recorded a few times. The J gene is TRBJ1-4, the V gene TRBV4-3; D is possibly TRBD1 (5 bases). The ends were cut back, 1 base at V and 5 bases at J, with 11 bases in the middle. The CDR3 is 15 amino acids. The germline CDR1 and CDR2 sequences are LGHNA and YSLEER. For the CDR3, the DNA is TGCGCCAGCAGCCAAGGACCAGGGTGGAATGAAAAACTGTTTTTT. Translating it yields CASSQGPGWNEKLFF.

This clonotype was counted at least ten times. CDR3 nucleotides: TGCAGCGTTGCCGGAGGGCGATATGGCTACACCTTC. This sequence encodes CSVAGGRYGYTF. The V gene is TRBV29-1, the J gene TRBJ1-2; D remains ambiguous. The CDR3 totals 12 residues. Trimming took 4 bases from V and 5 from J, leaving 11 bases between them. Germline V gene sequence: CDR1 SQVTM, CDR2 ANQGSEA.

This clonotype was recorded many times. The chain links TRBV11-2 to TRBJ2-7, with 10 bases that match TRBD2. CDR3 length: 13 amino acids. The germline gives CDR1 SGHAT, CDR2 FQNNGV. The ends lost 6 bases at V and 5 bases at J; junction bases unmatched: 4. This CDR3 is CASRLAGVNEQYF. The CDR3 coding sequence is TGTGCCAGCAGGCTAGCGGGAGTGAACGAGCAGTACTTC.

There are many counts of this clonotype. The CDR3, as DNA: TGTGCCAGTAGTATGCCCGCGGGAGGACGGCGCAATGAGCAGTTCTTC. Protein: CASSMPAGGRRNEQFF. This chain connects TRBV19 to TRBJ2-1; TRBD2 aligns across 8 bases. Germline values: CDR1 LNHDA, CDR2 SQIVND (reference sequence). With 3 bases clipped from V and 6 bases from J, the junction kept 10 bases outside the gene matches. The CDR3 is 16 amino acids. Full variable domain (missing parts from reference TRBV19 and TRBJ2-1): DGGITQSPKYLFRKEGQNVTLSCEQNLNHDAMYWYRQDPGQGLRLIYYSQIVNDFQKGDIAEGYSVSREKKESFPLTVTSAQKNPTAFYLCASSMPAGGRRNEQFFGPGTRLTVL.

The table lists this clonotype with many counts. This sequence joins TRBV3-1 and TRBJ2-7; D may be TRBD1 (6 bases). V was trimmed by 4 bases and J by 3 bases, leaving 13 bases between them. CDR1 and CDR2 (germline): LGHDT, YNNKEL (reference sequence). The CDR3 consists of 14 residues. This chain's CDR3 is CASSRRGRGYEQYF. The DNA for the CDR3 is TGTGCCAGCAGCCGCCGGGGCAGGGGCTACGAGCAGTACTTC.

V gene TRBV9 combines with J gene TRBJ1-2, with D hard to call. Germline V gene sequence: CDR1 SGDLS, CDR2 YYNGEE. The CDR3 has 12 amino acids. The ends were cut back, 5 bases at V and 6 bases at J, with 11 bases in the middle. CDR3: CASRASGNGYTF. The CDR3 bases are TGTGCCAGCAGGGCCTCGGGGAATGGCTACACCTTC. Full variable domain (missing parts from reference TRBV9 and TRBJ1-2): DSGVTQTPKHLITATGQRVTLRCSPRSGDLSVYWYQQSLDQGLQFLIQYYNGEERAKGNILERFSAQQFPDLHSELNLSSLELGDSALYFCASRASGNGYTFGSGTRLTVV.

Many counts were recorded for this clonotype. V and J are TRBV28 and TRBJ2-3, with a weak D call TRBD2 (6 bases). The V gene lost 1 base and the J gene lost 9 bases, with 14 bases spanning the gap. CDR3 length: 14 amino acids. From germline, CDR1 is MDHEN and CDR2 SYDVKM. CDR3 in amino acids: CASSLYGGRETQYF. CDR3 bases: TGTGCCAGCAGTTTATACGGGGGTCGGGAAACGCAGTATTTT. Variable domain in full (rest from reference TRBV28 and TRBJ2-3): DVKVTQSSRYLVKRTGEKVFLECVQDMDHENMFWYRQDPGLGLRLIYFSYDVKMKEKGDIPEGYSVSREKKERFSLILESASTNQTSMYLCASSLYGGRETQYFGPGTRLTVL.

This clonotype was observed at least ten times. The chain links TRBV7-9 to TRBJ2-4; TRBD1 matches 11 bases. The V gene end was trimmed by 4 bases and the J gene end by 7 bases; junction bases not matched to a gene: 9. The CDR3 totals 16 residues. Germline CDR1 and CDR2: SEHNR and FQNEAQ (reference sequence). The chain's CDR3 is CASSSVRDRGVNIQYF. The CDR3 coding sequence is TGTGCCAGCAGCTCCGTACGGGACAGGGGGGTGAACATTCAGTACTTC.

This clonotype was counted at least ten times. This rearrangement joins TRBV9 to TRBJ2-7, with a weak D call TRBD2 (6 bases). V was shortened by 0 bases and J by 3 bases, with 10 bases between the two germline ends. This CDR3 region has 14 residues. Germline V lookup: CDR1 SGDLS, CDR2 YYNGEE. The CDR3 loop is CASSVDNSGYEQYF. As DNA, the CDR3 is TGTGCCAGCAGCGTAGACAATAGCGGCTACGAGCAGTACTTC. The full variable domain, with the rest looked up from reference TRBV9 and TRBJ2-7, is DSGVTQTPKHLITATGQRVTLRCSPRSGDLSVYWYQQSLDQGLQFLIQYYNGEERAKGNILERFSAQQFPDLHSELNLSSLELGDSALYFCASSVDNSGYEQYFGPGTRLTVT.

CDR3 region: CASNGKWGATEAFF. In nucleotides, the CDR3 is TGTGCCAGCAACGGGAAGTGGGGGGCAACTGAAGCTTTCTTT. The chain has TRBV7-2 and TRBJ1-1, with D possibly TRBD1 on 6 matching bases. V lost 7 bases to trimming and J lost 5 bases, with 17 bases between them. This CDR3 comprises 14 residues. Germline CDR1 and CDR2: SGHTA and FQGNSA.

This clonotype was observed many times. The chain links TRBV5-1 to TRBJ2-1; 9 bases map to TRBD2. V gave up 1 base and J gave up 2 bases; unmatched junction bases: 4. The CDR3 consists of 16 residues. From germline, CDR1 is SGHRS and CDR2 YFSETQ. CDR3 sequence: CASSLPGTSPYNEQFF. The CDR3 DNA is TGCGCCAGCAGCTTGCCCGGGACTAGCCCCTACAATGAGCAGTTCTTC.

This clonotype showed up many times. V and J are TRBV6-5 and TRBJ1-1, with TRBD1 matching 7 bases. CDR1 is MNHEY, CDR2 SVGAGI, per germline. The CDR3 is 15 residues long. V dropped 4 bases and J dropped 0; count of bases not matched to a gene: 5. The CDR3 nucleotides read TGTGCCAGCAGTTCTCCGACAGGGATGAACACTGAAGCTTTCTTT. It codes for CASSSPTGMNTEAFF.

This clonotype has a handful of counts. The chain combines TRBV9 with TRBJ2-1; TRBD1 matches at 9 bases. CDR3 length equals 19 residues. Germline trimming cut 0 bases from V and 1 base from J; bases unmatched to any gene: 11. Germline V gene sequence: CDR1 SGDLS, CDR2 YYNGEE. CDR3 sequence reads: CASSVVAGGTGTSYNEQFF. The CDR3 DNA sequence: TGTGCCAGCAGCGTAGTAGCCGGGGGGACAGGGACATCCTACAATGAGCAGTTCTTC. Together with reference TRBV9 and TRBJ2-1, the CDR3 gives the full variable domain: DSGVTQTPKHLITATGQRVTLRCSPRSGDLSVYWYQQSLDQGLQFLIQYYNGEERAKGNILERFSAQQFPDLHSELNLSSLELGDSALYFCASSVVAGGTGTSYNEQFFGPGTRLTVL.

This clonotype was recorded many times. The V gene is TRBV28, the J gene TRBJ2-7; D perhaps matches TRBD1 (5 bases). The germline V and J ends were trimmed by 2 bases and 3 bases, with 14 bases remaining between them. The germline gives CDR1 MDHEN, CDR2 SYDVKM. The CDR3 contains 15 residues. CDR3 sequence: CASSLPQGLDYEQYF. The DNA of the CDR3 is TGTGCCAGCAGTTTACCCCAGGGTTTGGACTACGAGCAGTACTTC.

The chain is built from TRBV10-2 and TRBJ2-7, with 10 bases fitting TRBD2. The CDR3 runs 15 residues. Germline values: CDR1 WSHSY, CDR2 SAAADI. V shed 2 bases and J 2 bases; nucleotides not matched to a gene: 3. The CDR3 nucleotides are TGCGCCAGCAGTGAGGTAGGACTAGCGGCCTACGAGCAGTACTTC. It translates to CASSEVGLAAYEQYF.

In the case of this clonotype: Given a much more abundant clone one base away, this may be a read error. This chain connects TRBV29-1 to TRBJ2-7, with unresolved D. The CDR3 runs 13 residues. Germline assignment: CDR1 SQVTM and CDR2 ANQGSEA. Trimming left V 4 bases short and J 6 bases short, with 16 bases between. CDR3 sequence: CSVAWTGHSEQYF. The CDR3 coding sequence is TGCAGCGTTGCGTGGACCGGGCATAGCGAGCAGTACTTC.

This clonotype has at least ten counts. V is TRBV7-6 and J is TRBJ2-7, with 12 bases lining up with TRBD2. Trimming took 2 bases from V and 7 from J; bases not matched to a gene: 3. In germline, CDR1 is SGHVS, CDR2 FNYEAQ. The CDR3 loop spans 14 amino acids. CDR3 sequence reads: CASSLLAGGKEQYF. CDR3 nucleotides: TGTGCCAGCAGCTTACTAGCGGGAGGGAAGGAGCAGTACTTC. Together with reference TRBV7-6 and TRBJ2-7, the CDR3 gives the full variable domain: GAGVSQSPRYKVTKRGQDVALRCDPISGHVSLYWYRQALGQGPEFLTYFNYEAQQDKSGLPNDRFSAERPEGSISTLTIQRTEQRDSAMYRCASSLLAGGKEQYFGPGTRLTVT.

This clonotype was counted at least ten times. The V gene is TRBV27, the J gene TRBJ2-5; maybe TRBD1 (6 bases). Germline V gene sequence: CDR1 MNHEY, CDR2 SMNVEV (reference sequence). The CDR3 sequence is 14 residues long. V lost 5 bases, J lost 3 bases, and 13 bases lay in between. The CDR3 here is CASSPRGRKETQYF. The CDR3 DNA is TGTGCCAGCAGTCCCAGGGGCAGGAAAGAGACCCAGTACTTC.